What follows are 2 T cell receptor beta chains derived from one specimen sequenced in a study of somatic mutations in cytotoxic T cells in rheumatoid arthritis. Sequencing used immunoSEQ multiplex PCR; TCRdb keeps in-frame clones, though not all of them. The sample lists more than 13,000 clones; 60% to 75% were seen once. The sample was CD8+ T cells sorted from blood. The source of these receptors is an adult with rheumatoid arthritis.

The chain couples TRBV9 to TRBJ2-3, with D possibly TRBD1 on 5 matching bases. The germline CDR1 and CDR2 sequences are SGDLS and YYNGEE. Trimming took off 1 base at V and 6 bases at J, with 21 bases between the two ends. CDR3 length: 17 residues. The CDR3 DNA sequence: TGTGCCAGCAGCGTAACGTTCTGGGGCCCCACTGTGGATACGCAGTATTTT. Protein sequence: CASSVTFWGPTVDTQYF. The full variable domain, with the rest looked up from reference TRBV9 and TRBJ2-3, is DSGVTQTPKHLITATGQRVTLRCSPRSGDLSVYWYQQSLDQGLQFLIQYYNGEERAKGNILERFSAQQFPDLHSELNLSSLELGDSALYFCASSVTFWGPTVDTQYFGPGTRLTVL.

This clone was recorded a few times. Other nucleotide sequences from this sample produce the same CDR3. V gene TRBV2 combines with J gene TRBJ1-1, with 11 bases that match TRBD1. This CDR3 comprises 16 residues. V shed 6 bases and J 1 base; nucleotides not matched to a gene: 7. CDR1 and CDR2 (germline): SNHLY, FYNNEI. CDR3 nucleotide sequence: TGTGCCAGCAGACCGGACAGGGGGCCGGGGAACACTGAAGCTTTCTTT. Translated: CASRPDRGPGNTEAFF.